Detailed here is one TCR beta chain. The entry originates in a study of CXCR3-negative and CXCR3-positive naive CD8 T cells. Germline lookup yields CDR1 MGHRA and CDR2 YSYEKL. There are 12 residues in the CDR3. TRB cDNA was prepared as libraries by UMI-labeled 5' RACE. TCRdb reprocessed the 5' RACE reads and stores each CDR3 protein as one record, lacking DNA. The sample data list more than 45,000 distinct CDR3 sequences. The clonotype was recovered from a human donor in good health. Some clones in this sample may be carry-over from other donors' samples. Input material: naive CXCR3- CD8+ T cells from blood. The subset is: CD45RO-CCR7+CD27+CD95- naive CD8+ T cells lacking CXCR3 (TNR3-). This chain uses TRBV4-1 with TRBJ2-7. The CDR3 sequence is CASSQPDGEQYF.